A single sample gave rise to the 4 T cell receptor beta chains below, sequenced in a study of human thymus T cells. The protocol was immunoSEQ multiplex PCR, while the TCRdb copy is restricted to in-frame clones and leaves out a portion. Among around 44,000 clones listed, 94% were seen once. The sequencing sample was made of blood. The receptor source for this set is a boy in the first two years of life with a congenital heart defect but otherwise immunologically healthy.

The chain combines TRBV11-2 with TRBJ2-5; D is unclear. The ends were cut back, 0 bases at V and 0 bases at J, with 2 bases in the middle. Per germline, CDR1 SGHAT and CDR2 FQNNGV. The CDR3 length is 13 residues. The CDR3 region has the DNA TGTGCCAGCAGCTTAGAGTACCAAGAGACCCAGTACTTC. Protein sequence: CASSLEYQETQYF.

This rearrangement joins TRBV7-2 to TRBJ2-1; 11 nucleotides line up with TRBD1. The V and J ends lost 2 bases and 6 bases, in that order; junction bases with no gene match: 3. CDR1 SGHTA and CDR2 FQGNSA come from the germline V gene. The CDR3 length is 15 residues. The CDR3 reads CASSLTGTGGNEQFF. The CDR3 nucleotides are TGTGCCAGCAGCTTAACCGGGACAGGGGGCAATGAGCAGTTCTTC.

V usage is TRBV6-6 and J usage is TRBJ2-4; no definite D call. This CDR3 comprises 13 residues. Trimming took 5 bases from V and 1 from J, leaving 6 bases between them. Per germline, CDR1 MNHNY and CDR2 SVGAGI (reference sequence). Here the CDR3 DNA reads TGTGCCAGCAGTCGTGGGGCCAAAAACATTCAGTACTTC. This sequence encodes CASSRGAKNIQYF.

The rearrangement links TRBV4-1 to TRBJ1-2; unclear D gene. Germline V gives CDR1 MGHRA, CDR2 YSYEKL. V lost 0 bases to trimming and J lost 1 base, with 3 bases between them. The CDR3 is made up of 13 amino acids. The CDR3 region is CASSQENNYGYTF. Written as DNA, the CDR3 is TGCGCCAGCAGCCAAGAGAATAACTATGGCTACACCTTC.